Listed here is a single TCR beta chain. In germline, CDR1 is MNHEY, CDR2 SVGAGI. The CDR3 consists of 11 residues. This sample stems from a study of T cells expressing NK-cell markers. At the level of the study: Within the sequenced cohort of eight donors, seven exhibited HCMV seropositivity and one was seronegative.

One entry per CDR3 protein, without DNA, is what TCRdb gives after re-calling the 5' RACE reads. Recorded for this sample: 140,000 to 150,000 distinct CDR3 sequences. The clonotype originates from a man between 18 and 35 years old in good health. The sequenced material came from blood T cells: a sorted CD56 or NKG2C T cell subset, CD4+ or CD8+ T cells, or bulk PBMC T cells (not recorded which). The V and J genes are TRBV6-5 and TRBJ2-1; TCRdb indicates TRBD2, and absent DNA this call remains unverified. The CDR3 reads CASRSSGEQFF.